These T cell receptor beta chains were read from a single sample in a study of shared clonotypes between healthy human individuals. The assay was immunoSEQ multiplex PCR, and TCRdb's table has in-frame clones only and misses some. The sample holds 2 million to 2.5 million clones, nearly 97% seen once. Sequencing was done on a sample of naive CD4+ T cells sorted from blood. All receptors come from a young man in good health. CDR3s include the opening cysteine and the closing phenylalanine or tryptophan. Fields, in order: clone size, J gene, V gene, D gene, CDR3 protein, CDR3 DNA. The D gene is left open where the match is weak. Part of the rows lack a size; the others show once, few, many or a class for expanded clones.

NA TRBJ1-1 TRBV5-1 NA CASSLAGGNTEAFF TGCGCCAGCAGCTTGGCCGGAGGGAACACTGAAGCTTTCTTT
NA TRBJ1-2 TRBV20-1 NA CSASWDYGYTF TGCAGTGCTAGCTGGGACTATGGCTACACCTTC
NA TRBJ2-2 TRBV7-2 NA CASSLFGRTLATGELFF TGTGCCAGCAGCCTTTTTGGGCGGACATTAGCCACCGGGGAGCTGTTTTTT
NA TRBJ1-6 TRBV5-1 TRBD1 CASSLGDRGDSPLHF TGCGCCAGCAGCTTGGGCGACAGGGGGGATTCACCCCTCCACTTT
NA TRBJ2-3 TRBV2 TRBD1 CASSAAGQGRTDTQYF TGTGCCAGCAGTGCCGCCGGACAGGGGAGGACAGATACGCAGTATTTT
NA TRBJ1-3 TRBV7-3 NA CASSLTSGTGNTIYF TGTGCCAGCAGCTTAACGTCAGGGACTGGAAACACCATATATTTT
NA TRBJ1-1 TRBV7-2 TRBD1 CASSSDGPGGRTEAFF TGTGCCAGCAGCTCTGATGGCCCAGGGGGCCGAACTGAAGCTTTCTTT
NA TRBJ1-2 TRBV7-2 NA CASSLGSVLTPPTRGYTF TGTGCCAGCAGCTTAGGGTCCGTGTTGACCCCCCCCACGCGTGGCTACACCTTC
NA TRBJ2-7 TRBV6-5 NA CASSYSGRQSSYEQYF TGTGCCAGCAGTTACTCAGGACGCCAAAGCTCCTACGAGCAGTACTTC
NA TRBJ2-5 TRBV5-1 TRBD1 CASSPRTGGIQETQYF TGCGCCAGCAGCCCAAGGACAGGGGGAATTCAAGAGACCCAGTACTTC
NA TRBJ2-1 TRBV7-2 TRBD2 CASSLGAIGLAGANEQFF TGTGCCAGCAGCTTAGGGGCGATAGGCCTAGCGGGAGCCAATGAGCAGTTCTTC
once TRBJ2-1 TRBV7-9 NA CASSFSESKFF TGTGCCAGCAGCTTCAGTGAGAGCAAGTTCTTC
NA TRBJ2-2 TRBV29-1 TRBD2 CSVRSGANTGELFF TGCAGCGTTCGCAGCGGGGCTAACACCGGGGAGCTGTTTTTT
NA TRBJ2-7 TRBV7-2 NA CASSPGAQAYEQYF TGTGCCAGCAGCCCCGGCGCCCAGGCCTACGAGCAGTACTTC
NA TRBJ1-4 TRBV5-1 NA CASSLEGPTGGSEKLFF TGCGCCAGCAGCTTGGAGGGACCCACGGGGGGCAGTGAAAAACTGTTTTTT
NA TRBJ1-2 TRBV2 NA CASSGPSARGSYGYTF TGTGCCAGCAGCGGACCCTCCGCAAGGGGTAGCTATGGCTACACCTTC
NA TRBJ2-3 TRBV5-4 TRBD2 CASSSKRGSSTDTQYF TGTGCCAGCAGCTCTAAGCGGGGGTCTAGCACAGATACGCAGTATTTT
NA TRBJ1-6 TRBV28 NA CASWRGPDNSPLHF TGTGCCAGCTGGCGGGGACCTGATAATTCACCCCTCCACTTT
NA TRBJ1-5 TRBV5-5 NA CASSLAQNQPQHF TGTGCCAGCAGCTTGGCGCAGAATCAGCCCCAGCATTTT
NA TRBJ2-5 TRBV29-1 NA CSVESGQETQYF TGCAGCGTTGAGTCCGGACAAGAGACCCAGTACTTC
NA TRBJ2-3 TRBV4-1 NA CASSQAGTSTDTQYF TGCGCCAGCAGCCAAGCGGGGACTAGCACAGATACGCAGTATTTT
NA TRBJ2-1 TRBV7-9 NA CASSLGRVGGDEQFF TGTGCCAGCAGCTTAGGGAGGGTCGGTGGAGATGAGCAGTTCTTC
NA TRBJ2-7 TRBV19 TRBD2 CASSMGGGRLSEQYF TGTGCCAGTAGTATGGGTGGCGGGAGGCTCTCCGAGCAGTACTTC
few TRBJ1-3 TRBV21-1 NA CASSKVGTGGGNTIYF TGTGCCAGCAGCAAGGTGGGGACAGGAGGTGGAAACACCATATATTTT
NA TRBJ2-7 TRBV11-2 TRBD1 CASSSLDRGPNEQYF TGTGCCAGCAGCTCTCTGGACAGGGGGCCAAACGAGCAGTACTTC
NA TRBJ2-7 TRBV5-4 TRBD1 CASSLRRQGDAYEQYF TGTGCCAGCAGCTTGAGAAGACAGGGAGACGCCTACGAGCAGTACTTC
NA TRBJ1-2 TRBV5-4 TRBD1 CASSSHTGGNYGYTF TGTGCCAGCAGCTCCCACACAGGGGGGAACTATGGCTACACCTTC
NA TRBJ2-2 TRBV5-1 NA CASSSYQGTDGELFF TGCGCCAGCAGTTCTTACCAGGGAACGGACGGGGAGCTGTTTTTT